These 20 T cell receptor beta chains were sequenced from one sample in a study of monozygotic twins with inflammatory bowel disease (dated by TCRdb to about 2019). Library generation was performed with 5' RACE. TCRdb names Illumina HiSeq 2500 as the instrument used. TCRdb reprocessed the raw reads; every CDR3 protein sequence is a single record, and DNA is not supplied. This sample's table contains a few hundred thousand distinct CDR3 sequences. The ten most abundant clones make up around 2.4% of the sample. Sequenced: blood. The receptors originated from a human donor with ulcerative colitis or Crohn's disease, or a healthy co-twin of an affected twin (not recorded which).

CDR3 sequence reads: CSASPPQRVDEQYF. The gene calls are TRBV20-1 and TRBJ2-7; the D call of TRBD2 rests on TCRdb alone, since no DNA is present to check it. Germline V CDR1 and CDR2: DFQATT, SNEGSKA (reference sequence). CDR3 length: 14 amino acids.

The chain is built from TRBV2 and TRBJ2-7; the D call from TCRdb, TRBD2, cannot be confirmed without DNA. The germline CDR1 and CDR2 sequences are SNHLY and FYNNEI. This CDR3 is built from 14 residues. CDR3 amino acids: CASHTGTSGYEQYF.

This sequence joins TRBV28 and TRBJ2-2; TCRdb reports TRBD1, a call that lacks DNA to check it against. Germline V lookup: CDR1 MDHEN, CDR2 SYDVKM. This CDR3 contains 16 residues. CDR3 protein: CASSQDHRGFPGELFF.

The V call is TRBV19, the J call TRBJ2-3; there is no DNA to check the TCRdb D call of TRBD1. CDR3 length: 15 amino acids. Germline CDR1 LNHDA, CDR2 SQIVND (reference sequence). The CDR3 here is CASSGPGPGTDTQYF.

This chain joins TRBV7-9 and TRBJ2-7; the D call of TRBD1 rests on TCRdb alone, since no DNA is present to check it. The CDR3 length is 14 residues. CDR1 and CDR2 from the germline V gene are SEHNR and FQNEAQ (reference sequence). CDR3 region: CASSLDRVGHEQYF. Drawing the rest from reference TRBV7-9 and TRBJ2-7, the complete variable domain is DTGVSQNPRHKITKRGQNVTFRCDPISEHNRLYWYRQTLGQGPEFLTYFQNEAQLEKSRLLSDRFSAERPKGSFSTLEIQRTEQGDSAMYLCASSLDRVGHEQYFGPGTRLTVT.

The CDR3 reads CASSYPTGAIYSNQPQHF. This chain links TRBV6-2 or TRBV6-3 with TRBJ1-5. This CDR3 is built from 18 residues. Germline V gene sequence: CDR1 MNHEY, CDR2 SVGEGT.

This sequence joins TRBV11-1 and TRBJ2-1; TCRdb reports TRBD1, a call that lacks DNA to check it against. The length of the CDR3 is 14 residues. Germline V gene sequence: CDR1 SGHAT, CDR2 FQDESV (reference sequence). Here the CDR3 reads CASSPVQPGTEQFF.

J is TRBJ1-1 and V is TRBV2. Germline assignment: CDR1 SNHLY and CDR2 FYNNEI. The CDR3 has 11 residues. The CDR3 loop reads CASTWGTEAFF.

V usage is TRBV5-1 and J usage is TRBJ2-1; TCRdb's D call, TRBD2, is unchecked because there is no DNA. This CDR3 has 15 amino acids. Germline V gives CDR1 SGHRS, CDR2 YFSETQ. CDR3: CASSSRVGLNNEQFF.

The chain is built from TRBV5-6 and TRBJ2-3; TCRdb's D call, TRBD2, is unchecked because there is no DNA. Germline V CDR1 and CDR2: SGHDT, YYEEEE. CDR3 length: 15 amino acids. CDR3 residues: CASSLRLAGTDTQYF.

The chain combines TRBV3-1 with TRBJ1-4; without DNA, the TCRdb call of TRBD1 cannot be checked. The CDR3 is made up of 12 amino acids. Per the germline V gene, CDR1 is LGHDT and CDR2 is YNNKEL (reference sequence). This CDR3 is CASSLQGRKLFF.

The rearrangement joins TRBV2 to TRBJ2-3; the D gene TCRdb calls, TRBD1, cannot be checked with no DNA. Germline CDR1 reads SNHLY; CDR2 reads FYNNEI. The CDR3 extends over 15 amino acids. Here the CDR3 reads CASSEVRGRTDTQYF. The full variable domain, rest sourced from reference TRBV2 and TRBJ2-3, is EPEVTQTPSHQVTQMGQEVILRCVPISNHLYFYWYRQILGQKVEFLVSFYNNEISEKSEIFDDQFSVERPDGSNFTLKIRSTKLEDSAMYFCASSEVRGRTDTQYFGPGTRLTVL.

The gene calls are TRBV9 and TRBJ2-7; TCRdb returns TRBD1, unconfirmable since there is no DNA. CDR1 SGDLS and CDR2 YYNGEE come from the germline V gene. The CDR3 sequence is 14 residues long. The CDR3 sequence is CASSVGGSFYEQYF.

V and J are TRBV4-1 and TRBJ2-1; absent DNA, TCRdb's TRBD2 call cannot be checked. The CDR3 extends over 16 amino acids. Germline V gene sequence: CDR1 MGHRA, CDR2 YSYEKL. CDR3 sequence: CASSQVRASGSDERFF.

The chain employs TRBV20-1 and TRBJ1-2; the D call from TCRdb, TRBD1, cannot be confirmed without DNA. Germline values: CDR1 DFQATT, CDR2 SNEGSKA (reference sequence). The CDR3 spans 14 residues. CDR3 amino acids: CSATWRGSDYGYTF.

V and J are TRBV6-5 and TRBJ2-7; TCRdb's D call of TRBD1 is untestable without DNA. The CDR3 has 11 amino acids. Germline CDR1 MNHEY, CDR2 SVGAGI. The CDR3 protein is CATGSYYEQYF.

The chain carries TRBV20-1 and TRBJ2-1; TCRdb proposes TRBD1, but this gene call is untestable without DNA. The CDR3 extends over 16 amino acids. The germline V gene encodes CDR1 DFQATT and CDR2 SNEGSKA (reference sequence). CDR3 sequence: CSAPSPGRTPYNEQFF.

V usage is TRBV2 and J usage is TRBJ2-1; TCRdb's D call of TRBD1 is untestable without DNA. The CDR3 consists of 15 residues. Germline V gene lookup returns CDR1 SNHLY and CDR2 FYNNEI. The CDR3 loop reads CASASRQGLGYEQFF.

The rearrangement links TRBV6-2 or TRBV6-3 to TRBJ2-7; TCRdb gives TRBD2 as the D gene, but with no DNA this cannot be confirmed. Germline V gives CDR1 MNHEY, CDR2 SVGEGT. CDR3 length: 18 residues. The CDR3 protein is CASSYSTYKLADSYEQYF.

The CDR3 spells CASSYVGLAGGPDYNEQFF. The chain uses TRBV5-1 and TRBJ2-1; the TCRdb D gene call, TRBD2, has no DNA to confirm it. The CDR3 extends over 19 amino acids. The germline V gene encodes CDR1 SGHRS and CDR2 YFSETQ.